The next 19 T cell receptor beta chains were all read from a single sample in a study of shared clonotypes between healthy human individuals. Profiling relied on immunoSEQ multiplex PCR, and the TCRdb table lists in-frame clones only, not all of them. The sample includes around 600,000 clones, 85% to 95% of them seen just once. Naive CD8 cells lacked CD45RO and underwent positive selection for CCR7, leaving out terminally differentiated effector memory CD45RA+ cells. Material: naive CD8+ T cells sorted from blood. The receptors stem from a woman younger than 45 in good health.

Worth noting for this clone: An end of the junction does not agree with germline; a read error may underlie this. The chain uses TRBV7-8 and TRBJ2-7; 10 bases map to TRBD1. This CDR3 is 11 amino acids long. CDR1 and CDR2 from the germline V gene are SGHVS and FQNEAQ. The CDR3 nucleotides read TGTGCCAGCAGCAACGCTGGACAGGGGGACTTC. The encoded protein is CASSNAGQGDF.

The genes are TRBV4-1 and TRBJ1-6, with 8 nucleotides matching TRBD1. The CDR3 runs 16 residues. CDR1 is MGHRA and CDR2 is YSYEKL in the germline V gene. The junction had 3 bases not matched to a gene; V was cut back by 4 bases and J by 1 base. CDR3 protein: CASSLQGASYNSPLHF. CDR3 in DNA: TGCGCCAGCAGCCTTCAGGGGGCTTCCTATAATTCACCCCTCCACTTT.

CDR3 region: CASSPTGLAESYNEQFF. Written as DNA, the CDR3 is TGTGCCAGCAGTCCTACCGGACTAGCGGAATCCTACAATGAGCAGTTCTTC. The rearrangement joins TRBV13 to TRBJ2-1, with 10 bases identical to TRBD2. The CDR3 consists of 17 residues. The trim removed 6 bases at V and 1 base at J, leaving 9 bases unmatched. Looked up from germline, CDR1 is PRHDT and CDR2 is FYEKMQ (reference sequence).

The chain is built from TRBV2 and TRBJ2-2; TRBD2 agrees at 7 bases. Germline CDR1 and CDR2: SNHLY and FYNNEI. The ends lost 0 bases at V and 0 bases at J; junction bases unmatched: 13. The CDR3 length is 20 residues. CDR3 nucleotide sequence: TGTGCCAGCAGTGAAGCGCTTCGCGGGAGTAGTTGGACGAACACCGGGGAGCTGTTTTTT. Protein product: CASSEALRGSSWTNTGELFF.

The rearrangement uses TRBV4-2 and TRBJ2-1; D may be TRBD2 (6 bases). Germline lookup yields CDR1 LGHNA and CDR2 YNFKEQ. Trimming removed 5 bases at V and 6 bases at J, with 14 bases between. This CDR3 spans 14 amino acids. The CDR3 DNA is TGTGCCAGCAGCTTAGCGGATCCTCCCAATGAGCAGTTCTTC. Protein: CASSLADPPNEQFF.

Remarks on this clone: At one end, the junction sequence differs from germline, possibly due to a read error. The chain recombines TRBV7-4 with TRBJ1-1; D unclear. CDR1 SGHVT and CDR2 SQSDAQ come from the germline V gene. The CDR3 covers 8 residues. The CDR3 protein is CASSLAHF. In nucleotides, the CDR3 is TGTGCCAGCAGCTTAGCGCACTTT.

This sequence joins TRBV2 and TRBJ2-3; the match to TRBD2 covers 11 bases. Germline V lookup: CDR1 SNHLY, CDR2 FYNNEI. Unmatched junction bases numbered 6, after V lost 7 bases and J lost 3 bases. This CDR3 contains 15 residues. This CDR3 reads CASKLAGGGTDTQYF. As DNA, the CDR3 is TGTGCCAGCAAATTAGCGGGAGGGGGTACAGATACGCAGTATTTT.

This clone was seen once. The chain recombines TRBV11-2 with TRBJ2-7; weak D call: TRBD1 (5 bases). CDR3 size: 14 residues. The V end was cut by 4 bases, the J end by 1 base, with 11 bases between. Germline CDR1 reads SGHAT; CDR2 reads FQNNGV. The CDR3 protein is CASSYPQGSYEQYF. Here the CDR3 DNA reads TGTGCCAGCAGCTACCCCCAGGGATCCTACGAGCAGTACTTC.

The chain uses TRBV28 and TRBJ2-7; D is ambiguous. This CDR3 is 13 amino acids long. Trimming cost V 11 bases and J 0 bases, with 14 bases left between them. Germline loops: CDR1 MDHEN, CDR2 SYDVKM. The CDR3 sequence is CAHRALGSYEQYF. CDR3 DNA: TGTGCCCACCGGGCCCTCGGCTCCTACGAGCAGTACTTC.

As to this clone: Other DNA sequences of this sample code for an identical CDR3. The chain is built from TRBV7-6 and TRBJ2-3; maybe TRBD2 (6 bases). With 0 bases removed from V and 3 bases from J, the gap between germline ends came to 7 bases. This CDR3 region has 14 residues. From germline, CDR1 is SGHVS and CDR2 FNYEAQ. The DNA for the CDR3 is TGTGCCAGCAGCTTAGCGGGGGGAACAGATACGCAGTATTTT. Its translation: CASSLAGGTDTQYF.

The J gene is TRBJ2-3, the V gene TRBV6-6; D gene unclear. There are 14 residues in the CDR3. Germline loops: CDR1 MNHNY, CDR2 SVGAGI (reference sequence). V dropped 5 bases and J dropped 2 bases, with 11 bases sitting between them. The CDR3 here is CASSPTGITDTQYF. The CDR3 nucleotides are TGTGCCAGCAGTCCCACTGGAATCACAGATACGCAGTATTTT.

This clone was found once. The J gene is TRBJ1-2, the V gene TRBV23-1; 8 positions agree with TRBD1. TRBV23-1 is treated as an ORF (open reading frame) with a function not yet certain. The CDR3 loop spans 14 amino acids. J gave up 8 bases and V 3 bases, and 8 bases lay outside the gene matches. CDR3 bases: TGCGCCAGCAGTCACGGTCAGGGGGCGATCGGCTACACCTTC. Protein sequence: CASSHGQGAIGYTF.

The J gene is TRBJ2-7, the V gene TRBV7-8; D call uncertain. Germline V lookup: CDR1 SGHVS, CDR2 FQNEAQ. The CDR3 covers 12 residues. The V gene lost 4 bases and the J gene lost 5 bases, with 9 bases spanning the gap. CDR3 sequence reads: CASSSMDDEQYF. The CDR3 DNA reads as TGTGCCAGCAGCTCAATGGACGACGAGCAGTACTTC.

The chain joins TRBV7-9 to TRBJ2-3; D is unresolved. The ends were cut back, 10 bases at V and 0 bases at J, with 14 bases in the middle. The CDR3 runs to 14 residues. Germline V gives CDR1 SEHNR, CDR2 FQNEAQ (reference sequence). The CDR3 reads CAIQKGSSTDTQYF. The CDR3 nucleotides read TGTGCCATTCAAAAAGGGTCTAGCACAGATACGCAGTATTTT.

This chain connects TRBV7-6 to TRBJ2-7; TRBD2 matches 7 bases. This CDR3 has 15 amino acids. The germline gives CDR1 SGHVS, CDR2 FNYEAQ. V was clipped by 1 base and J by 6 bases; unmatched bases: 9. Here the CDR3 reads CASSLEAGPYTEQYF. The CDR3 coding sequence is TGTGCCAGCAGCTTAGAAGCGGGGCCCTACACCGAGCAGTACTTC.

The chain uses TRBV13 and TRBJ2-7; the D is unclear. Germline V gives CDR1 PRHDT, CDR2 FYEKMQ (reference sequence). The CDR3 is made up of 15 amino acids. Trimming pared 5 bases from V and 0 bases from J, leaving 14 bases between. The CDR3 DNA sequence: TGTGCCAGCAGCCTGGACGGATTGAGCTCCTACGAGCAGTACTTC. This encodes CASSLDGLSSYEQYF.

This clone was found once. The chain combines TRBV4-1 with TRBJ2-5; D tentatively fits TRBD1 or TRBD2 (7 bases each). Germline V gene sequence: CDR1 MGHRA, CDR2 YSYEKL. The CDR3 spans 13 residues. Trimming stripped 8 bases from V and 13 bases from J, with 23 bases between. In DNA, the CDR3 is TGCGCCAGCTCCCTAGGGGGCAGCGGGGCCCCGTACTTC. Protein product: CASSLGGSGAPYF.

V gene TRBV11-3 combines with J gene TRBJ1-2; 8 nucleotides align to TRBD1. Germline CDR1 and CDR2: SGHNT and YENEEA. With V trimmed by 5 bases and J by 5 bases, 19 bases remained unmatched. The CDR3 loop spans 18 amino acids. CDR3 bases: TGTGCCAGCAGCCCTAGGGGGGACAGGCCCCGCGGAGCATATGGCTACACCTTC. Translated: CASSPRGDRPRGAYGYTF.

The V gene is TRBV11-3, the J gene TRBJ2-1; possibly TRBD2 for D (5 bases). The CDR3 length is 14 residues. The V gene's germline CDR1 is SGHNT and CDR2 YENEEA. V was shortened by 4 bases and J by 2 bases, with 9 bases between the two germline ends. CDR3: CASSSSLAYNEQFF. Written as DNA, the CDR3 is TGTGCCAGCAGCTCTAGCCTCGCCTACAATGAGCAGTTCTTC.